This T cell receptor beta chain was captured in a study of blood T cell repertoires in COVID-19. Overall study: Nucleic acid was either cDNA or gDNA, and it came from T cells, B-cell-depleted T cells, or PBMCs.

The length of the CDR3 is 16 residues. CDR1 is MNHEY and CDR2 is SVGAGI in the germline V gene. V trimming: 3 bases; J trimming: 2 bases; junction bases outside the gene matches: 7. Here immunoSEQ multiplex PCR was the method, and the copy in TCRdb shows in-frame clones only, minus some. The sample yields roughly 310,000 clones, roughly 90% seen once. The Seattle patients joined while their infection was active and were tracked longitudinally afterward. The chain combines TRBV6-5 with TRBJ1-2, with 9 bases matching TRBD1. Sequenced input: peripheral blood. The sequence derives from a woman aged 30 to 39 with COVID-19, enrolled during active disease. Here the CDR3 DNA reads TGTGCCAGCAGTTATACAGGGGGCGCGTCCAACTATGGCTACACCTTC. As protein: CASSYTGGASNYGYTF.